The next 28 T cell receptor beta chains were all read from a single sample in a study of blood T cell repertoires in COVID-19. Sequencing was performed with immunoSEQ multiplex PCR; in TCRdb, only in-frame clones are kept and a portion is missing. The data contain approximately 290,000 clones, around 82% of them singletons. What was sequenced was peripheral blood. The source is a human donor with COVID-19, enrolled during active disease. The donor label of this sample is uncertain.

The genes are TRBV28 and TRBJ1-2; 10 nucleotides line up with TRBD1. The CDR3 covers 14 residues. The germline CDR1 and CDR2 sequences are MDHEN and SYDVKM. V lost 7 bases, J lost 4 bases, and 6 bases stayed unmatched. CDR3 DNA sequence: TGTGCCAGCAACTCCGGGACAGGGGCCTATGGCTACACCTTC. This sequence encodes CASNSGTGAYGYTF.

This CDR3 reads CSVEGGDTNYGYTF. In DNA form, the CDR3 reads TGCAGCGTTGAAGGTGGGGACACTAACTATGGCTACACCTTC. This chain uses TRBV29-1 with TRBJ1-2; D may be TRBD1 (6 bases). From germline, CDR1 is SQVTM and CDR2 ANQGSEA. The CDR3 has 14 amino acids. Trimming left V 1 base short and J 0 bases short, with 9 bases between.

This clone turned up a few times. J is TRBJ2-1 and V is TRBV11-3; 13 bases are a match to TRBD2. CDR3 length: 14 residues. Trimming cost V 4 bases and J 9 bases; bases outside gene matches: 3. Germline assignment: CDR1 SGHNT and CDR2 YENEEA. The CDR3 DNA sequence: TGTGCCAGCAGCTGGACTAGCGGGAGTACTGAGCAGTTCTTC. Protein sequence: CASSWTSGSTEQFF.

The rearrangement links TRBV5-4 to TRBJ2-7; 11 bases are shared with TRBD2. CDR3 size: 14 residues. Germline loops: CDR1 SGHNT, CDR2 YYREEE (reference sequence). V was pared by 4 bases and J by 6 bases, with 6 bases of the junction left unmatched. For the CDR3, the DNA is TGTGCCAGCAGCCAACCGGGACTAGCGGCCGAGCAGTACTTC. This sequence encodes CASSQPGLAAEQYF.

This clone was observed many times. V is TRBV7-6 and J is TRBJ2-1; 8 bases align to TRBD2. The CDR3 totals 15 residues. The V segment lost 1 base and the J segment 8 bases; nucleotides outside the gene matches: 7. Germline CDR1 SGHVS, CDR2 FNYEAQ. In DNA, the CDR3 is TGTGCCAGCAGCTTAGGAGCGGGAGTAGGGGATGAGCAGTTCTTC. This sequence encodes CASSLGAGVGDEQFF.

There are a few counts of this clone. The CDR3 here is CASSFGTSGSADTQYF. The CDR3 coding sequence is TGTGCCAGCAGCTTCGGGACTAGCGGGAGTGCAGATACGCAGTATTTT. V is TRBV9 and J is TRBJ2-3; 14 positions match TRBD2. The length of the CDR3 is 16 residues. The V and J ends lost 4 bases and 4 bases, in that order; junction bases with no gene match: 5. Germline lookup yields CDR1 SGDLS and CDR2 YYNGEE.

The chain combines TRBV6-4 with TRBJ1-2; the D gene is possibly TRBD1 (5 bases). The CDR3 runs to 13 residues. Germline V gene sequence: CDR1 MRHNA, CDR2 SNTAGT. V gave up 6 bases and J gave up 3 bases, with 11 bases separating them. CDR3 loop: CASRPDSYYGYTF. CDR3 in DNA: TGTGCCAGCAGGCCCGACAGCTACTATGGCTACACCTTC.

The chain couples TRBV5-4 to TRBJ2-3; TRBD2 matches at 9 bases. The V and J ends lost 4 bases and 0 bases, in that order; junction bases with no gene match: 9. Germline V gene sequence: CDR1 SGHNT, CDR2 YYREEE (reference sequence). The CDR3 contains 17 residues. CDR3 in amino acids: CASSPYLTSGSTDTQYF. CDR3 DNA sequence: TGTGCCAGCAGCCCTTACTTGACTAGCGGAAGCACAGATACGCAGTATTTT.

V gene TRBV27 combines with J gene TRBJ2-4; 7 bases line up with TRBD1. Germline values: CDR1 MNHEY, CDR2 SMNVEV (reference sequence). The CDR3 contains 15 residues. The junction had 4 bases not matched to a gene; V was cut back by 5 bases and J by 0 bases. The chain's CDR3 is CASSTPGGAKNIQYF. The CDR3 coding sequence is TGTGCCAGCAGTACCCCAGGGGGAGCCAAAAACATTCAGTACTTC.

The chain carries TRBV5-1 and TRBJ1-1; 7 nucleotides match TRBD1. Germline values: CDR1 SGHRS, CDR2 YFSETQ. The length of the CDR3 is 14 residues. The V segment lost 6 bases and the J segment 1 base; nucleotides outside the gene matches: 6. The CDR3 reads CASTYRGGNTEAFF. The CDR3 region has the DNA TGCGCCAGCACCTACAGGGGTGGGAACACTGAAGCTTTCTTT.

The J gene is TRBJ1-1, the V gene TRBV28; D uncertain. V lost 10 bases and J lost 0, with 15 bases in between. Germline CDR1 MDHEN, CDR2 SYDVKM. The length of the CDR3 is 14 residues. CDR3 protein: CAIRQAQMNTEAFF. In nucleotides, the CDR3 is TGTGCCATCCGCCAGGCGCAAATGAACACTGAAGCTTTCTTT.

V usage is TRBV2 and J usage is TRBJ1-6; 9 bases line up with TRBD1. The V and J ends lost 6 bases and 6 bases, in that order; junction bases with no gene match: 6. The V gene's germline CDR1 is SNHLY and CDR2 FYNNEI. The CDR3 covers 15 residues. CDR3 amino acids: CASRLTGGRNSPLHF. For the CDR3, the DNA is TGTGCCAGCAGACTGACAGGGGGTCGTAATTCACCCCTCCACTTT.

V usage is TRBV6-4 and J usage is TRBJ2-2; perhaps TRBD1 as D (7 bases). Trimming shortened V by 0 bases and J by 2 bases, and 13 bases separated the two germline ends. CDR3 length: 17 amino acids. CDR1 is MRHNA and CDR2 is SNTAGT in the germline V gene. The CDR3 reads CASSDSAQGTNTGELFF. The CDR3 nucleotides read TGTGCCAGCAGTGACTCGGCACAGGGGACTAACACCGGGGAGCTGTTTTTT.

The chain links TRBV30 to TRBJ2-7; 7 nucleotides match TRBD2. The CDR3 is 14 amino acids. Germline assignment: CDR1 GTSNPN and CDR2 SVGIG (reference sequence). With V trimmed by 2 bases and J by 7 bases, 11 bases remained unmatched. In nucleotides, the CDR3 is TGTGCCTGGAGTCTTAAGGGAGGGCCGGGAGAGCAGTACTTC. Protein: CAWSLKGGPGEQYF.

The chain joins TRBV2 to TRBJ2-1, with 7 bases that match TRBD1. V gave up 6 bases and J gave up 9 bases; unmatched junction bases: 11. The CDR3 totals 14 residues. Germline lookup yields CDR1 SNHLY and CDR2 FYNNEI. CDR3 amino acids: CASSTGVFSGEQFF. Here the CDR3 DNA reads TGTGCCAGCAGCACAGGGGTATTTTCTGGTGAGCAGTTCTTC.

The chain employs TRBV2 and TRBJ1-5, with TRBD1 matching over 9 bases. The CDR3 has 14 amino acids. V shed 4 bases, J shed 7 bases, and the junction held 5 bases outside the gene matches. Germline V lookup: CDR1 SNHLY, CDR2 FYNNEI. The chain's CDR3 is CASSGGQGRQPQHF. CDR3 bases: TGTGCCAGCAGTGGGGGACAGGGTAGACAGCCCCAGCATTTT.

V gene TRBV6-5 combines with J gene TRBJ1-5; 7 bases fit TRBD1. The V gene end was trimmed by 5 bases and the J gene end by 3 bases; junction bases not matched to a gene: 7. Germline-derived CDR1 and CDR2 are MNHEY and SVGAGI. The CDR3 runs to 15 residues. The CDR3: CASSRDSHYNQPQHF. The CDR3 DNA reads as TGTGCCAGCAGTAGGGACAGCCATTACAATCAGCCCCAGCATTTT.

Only one count was recorded for this clone. The V gene is TRBV11-2, the J gene TRBJ1-1; D call uncertain. V was shortened by 4 bases and J by 11 bases, with 14 bases between the two germline ends. CDR3 length: 12 amino acids. The germline gives CDR1 SGHAT, CDR2 FQNNGV. Written as DNA, the CDR3 is TGTGCCAGCAGCTCCCGTGGTCTAGCGGCTTTCTTT. Translating it yields CASSSRGLAAFF.

The J gene is TRBJ2-7, the V gene TRBV6-5; 7 bases line up with TRBD1. The CDR3 has 14 amino acids. CDR1 and CDR2 from the germline V gene are MNHEY and SVGAGI. V trimming: 4 bases; J trimming: 3 bases; junction bases outside the gene matches: 6. CDR3 sequence reads: CASSWQTGNYEQYF. For the CDR3, the DNA is TGTGCCAGCAGTTGGCAGACAGGGAACTACGAGCAGTACTTC.

This chain connects TRBV7-2 to TRBJ2-7; possible D gene TRBD1, 6 bases. The ends were cut back, 1 base at V and 3 bases at J, with 13 bases in the middle. The CDR3 is 15 residues long. The germline V gene encodes CDR1 SGHTA and CDR2 FQGNSA. The CDR3 sequence is CASSLVAGAGYEQYF. The DNA for the CDR3 is TGTGCCAGCAGCTTAGTGGCAGGGGCGGGCTACGAGCAGTACTTC.

The chain recombines TRBV12-3 or TRBV12-4 with TRBJ1-1; TRBD1 aligns across 8 bases. Germline trimming cut 9 bases from V and 0 bases from J; bases unmatched to any gene: 3. This CDR3 region has 13 residues. The CDR3 sequence: CASKDRVNTEAFF. CDR3 sequence (DNA): TGTGCCAGTAAGGACAGGGTGAACACTGAAGCTTTCTTT.

V and J are TRBV15 and TRBJ2-2, with TRBD1 identical over 7 bases. V gave up 5 bases and J gave up 6 bases; unmatched junction bases: 6. Germline CDR1 reads LNHNV; CDR2 reads YYDKDF (reference sequence). The CDR3 has 14 amino acids. Written as DNA, the CDR3 is TGTGCCACCAGCTTCAAACAGGGGCCCGGGGAGCTGTTTTTT. As protein: CATSFKQGPGELFF.

The CDR3, as DNA: TGCGCCAGCAGCTTATTCGGACAGGGGGGTACCGGGGAGCTGTTTTTT. It yields the protein CASSLFGQGGTGELFF. The chain combines TRBV5-1 with TRBJ2-2; 10 bases are shared with TRBD1. Losses at the gene ends were 2 bases for V and 5 bases for J; bases not matched to a gene: 6. The V gene's germline CDR1 is SGHRS and CDR2 YFSETQ. The CDR3 is 16 residues long. The variable domain in full, completed from reference TRBV5-1 and TRBJ2-2, reads KAGVTQTPRYLIKTRGQQVTLSCSPISGHRSVSWYQQTPGQGLQFLFEYFSETQRNKGNFPGRFSGRQFSNSRSEMNVSTLELGDSALYLCASSLFGQGGTGELFFGEGSRLTVL.

The chain employs TRBV4-3 and TRBJ1-4; a weak D match, TRBD1 (6 bases). Trimming took 4 bases from V and 1 from J, leaving 13 bases between them. Germline V gene sequence: CDR1 LGHNA, CDR2 YSLEER. This CDR3 spans 16 amino acids. For the CDR3, the DNA is TGCGCCAGCAGCCGAAGGGGGGGGTTAACTAATGAAAAACTGTTTTTT. Translated, it gives CASSRRGGLTNEKLFF.

This clone came up a few times. J is TRBJ1-1 and V is TRBV5-1, with 7 nucleotides matching TRBD1. Trimming at V came to 1 base and at J to 2 bases, leaving 2 bases not matched to a gene. Germline V lookup: CDR1 SGHRS, CDR2 YFSETQ. This CDR3 spans 14 amino acids. In DNA form, the CDR3 reads TGCGCCAGCAGCTTGAGACAGGGCAACACTGAAGCTTTCTTT. Its translation: CASSLRQGNTEAFF.

The chain recombines TRBV7-3 with TRBJ2-1; tentative D call: TRBD1 (5 bases). V was trimmed by 3 bases and J by 10 bases, leaving 13 bases between them. The germline V gene encodes CDR1 SGHTA and CDR2 FQGTGA. The CDR3 runs 13 residues. The chain's CDR3 is CASSFRRAGEQFF. As DNA, the CDR3 is TGTGCCAGCAGCTTCCGTAGGGCAGGGGAGCAGTTCTTC.

The chain links TRBV5-1 to TRBJ2-7, with 10 bases matching TRBD1. Germline-derived CDR1 and CDR2 are SGHRS and YFSETQ. This CDR3 has 14 amino acids. The V segment lost 0 bases and the J segment 8 bases; nucleotides outside the gene matches: 5. DNA of the CDR3: TGCGCCAGCAGCTTGGGGGACAGGGGCGACAAGCAGTACTTC. It yields the protein CASSLGDRGDKQYF.

The chain uses TRBV30 and TRBJ2-5; D gene uncertain. Between the trimmed V and J ends, which lost 3 bases and 2 bases, there was a span of 7 bases. Germline V gene lookup returns CDR1 GTSNPN and CDR2 SVGIG (reference sequence). This CDR3 spans 12 amino acids. The CDR3 region has the DNA TGTGCCTGGAGACTGGTACAAGAGACCCAGTACTTC. This encodes CAWRLVQETQYF.